The source of this T cell receptor beta chain is a study of Graves' ophthalmopathy and Graves' hyperthyroidism. The wider study: Before any treatment, peripheral blood was taken at the initial diagnosis.

This clonotype came up many times. TCR beta CDR3 regions were amplified from RNA transcripts. RT-PCR in the first round used HTBI primers; a second-round multiplex PCR followed. MiXCR was run by TCRdb on the multiplex PCR reads, yielding one entry per CDR3 protein. The top ten hold roughly 26% of the sample, which has 40,000 or so distinct CDR3 sequences, roughly 50% seen once. The sample consisted of peripheral blood. The clonotype originates from an adult woman with stable Graves' hyperthyroidism.

CDR3 loop: CASSLGEFGSGSYEQYF. The CDR3, as DNA: TGTGCCAGCAGCTTAGGGGAGTTCGGGAGCGGGAGCTACGAGCAGTACTTC. The rearrangement uses TRBV13 and TRBJ2-7; 8 nucleotides agree with TRBD2. J gave up 3 bases and V 0 bases, and 10 bases lay outside the gene matches. The CDR3 has 17 amino acids. Germline V CDR1 and CDR2: PRHDT, FYEKMQ (reference sequence).